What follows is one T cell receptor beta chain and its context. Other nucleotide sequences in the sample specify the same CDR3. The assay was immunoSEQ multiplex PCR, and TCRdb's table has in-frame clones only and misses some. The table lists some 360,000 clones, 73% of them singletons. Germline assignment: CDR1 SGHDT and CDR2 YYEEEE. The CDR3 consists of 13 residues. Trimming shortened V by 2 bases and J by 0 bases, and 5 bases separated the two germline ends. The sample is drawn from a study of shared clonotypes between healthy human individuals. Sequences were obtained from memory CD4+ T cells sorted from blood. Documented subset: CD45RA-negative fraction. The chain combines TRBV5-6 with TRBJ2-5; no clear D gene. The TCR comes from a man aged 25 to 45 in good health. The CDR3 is CASSFRHQETQYF. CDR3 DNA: TGTGCCAGCAGCTTCCGACACCAAGAGACCCAGTACTTC.